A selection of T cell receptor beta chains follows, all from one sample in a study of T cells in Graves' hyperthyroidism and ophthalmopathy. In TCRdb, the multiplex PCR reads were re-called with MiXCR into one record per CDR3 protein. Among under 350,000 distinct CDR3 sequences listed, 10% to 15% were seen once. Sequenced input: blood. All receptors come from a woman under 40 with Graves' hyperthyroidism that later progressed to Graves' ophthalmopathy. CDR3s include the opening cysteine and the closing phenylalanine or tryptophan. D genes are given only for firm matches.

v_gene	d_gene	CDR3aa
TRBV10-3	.	CAISRGMNTEAFF
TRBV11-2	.	CASSSPIDYNRINEQFF
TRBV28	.	CASSFPGSHEQYF
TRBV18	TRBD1	CASSPSSGTAYEQYF
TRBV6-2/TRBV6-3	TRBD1	CASRPTGGGEKLFF
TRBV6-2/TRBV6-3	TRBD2	CASKRAGEYTQYF
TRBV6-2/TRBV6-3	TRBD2	CASSYPSGRGETQYF
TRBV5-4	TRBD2	CTSSGGERIAKNIQYF
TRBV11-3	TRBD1	CASSSDDPGQGTYNEQFF
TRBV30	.	CASSTDRGGTEAFF
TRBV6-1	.	CASRRHATERLYEQYF
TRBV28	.	CASTGGSYEQYF
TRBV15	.	CATSKLGGRNTGELFF
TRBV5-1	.	CASSLTGEAGELFF
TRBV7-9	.	CASSLAGVYDYTF
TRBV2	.	CASSLASSTNEKLFF
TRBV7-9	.	CASSARAPAGELFF
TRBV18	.	CASSPPWSDSNQPQHF
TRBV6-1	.	CASSIDPLLEAFF
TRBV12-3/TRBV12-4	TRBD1	CASSLARTGNTGELFF
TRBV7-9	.	CASSQTTGFYNEQFF
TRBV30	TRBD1	CAWSVGTDSLSSYNEQFF
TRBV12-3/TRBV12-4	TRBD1	CASSYPDRGLSSYNSPLHF
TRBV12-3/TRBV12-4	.	CAIRRDKAEAFF
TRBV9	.	CASRRRANYGYTF
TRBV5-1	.	CASSLISGSSGELFF
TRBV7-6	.	CASSPSPDAYEQYF
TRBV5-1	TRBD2	CASSSGEGIHEQFF
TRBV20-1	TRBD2	CSARDPSGGTLSYEQYF
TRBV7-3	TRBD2	CASSSTSGRKTDTQYF
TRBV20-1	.	CSASIARGDQETQYF
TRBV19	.	CASSAPGEDEQFF
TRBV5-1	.	CASSLGKVNTEAFF
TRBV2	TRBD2	CASTRGTSGFYEQYF
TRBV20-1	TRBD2	CSAWTSGGSDTQYF
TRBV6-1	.	CASSPGSAKNIQYF
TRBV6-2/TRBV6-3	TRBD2	CASSYFGLAEGDTQYF
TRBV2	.	CASSEFVLPGELFF
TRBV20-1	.	CSARGPGTHHTDTQYF
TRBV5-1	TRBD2	CASSFGLAGVFQETQYF
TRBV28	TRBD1	CASSFRGFVQYF
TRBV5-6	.	CASSLARRNTEAFF
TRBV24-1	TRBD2	CATSDSLAGEYNEQFF
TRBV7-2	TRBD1	CASSLGQYNQPQHF
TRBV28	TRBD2	CASSLRTSGHSYEQYF
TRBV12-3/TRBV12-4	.	CASSRGTYGYTF
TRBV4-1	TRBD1	CASSKWTGGSGNTIYF
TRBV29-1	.	CSVELAEDTGELFF
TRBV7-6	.	CASSLSPGRETQYF
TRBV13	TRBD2	CASNLGTSQETQYF